What follows are 24 T cell receptor beta chains derived from one specimen sequenced in a study of T cell responses to AZD1222 COVID-19 vaccine (dated by TCRdb to about 2021). Receptors were amplified or captured by the immunoSEQ multiplex PCR assay. The table comes from immuneACCESS by way of TCRdb, which keeps in-frame sequences with V and J called. Part of the clones is missing from these tables; in studies checked, under half for an unresolved V gene and the rest for unknown reasons. This sample has 110,000 to 150,000 clones in its table, and roughly 90% of those were observed once. The ten largest account for 1.5% to 2% of the sample. Taken with the paper, the label for time point translates to: baseline before first vaccination. The sequenced sample was peripheral blood, obtained on day 0 of AZD1222 vaccination. These receptors originate from an adult in good health.

The chain combines TRBV29-1 with TRBJ1-1; the D gene is possibly TRBD1 (5 bases). The CDR3 has 14 amino acids. Germline CDR1 and CDR2: SQVTM and ANQGSEA. Trimming stripped 4 bases from V and 0 bases from J, with 12 bases between. The CDR3 DNA sequence: TGCAGCGTTGTTGGGACTCTGCTGAACACTGAAGCTTTCTTT. It encodes CSVVGTLLNTEAFF.

The V call is TRBV4-1, the J call TRBJ1-2; 7 positions match TRBD1. Germline trimming cut 0 bases from V and 4 bases from J; bases unmatched to any gene: 5. Germline V gene sequence: CDR1 MGHRA, CDR2 YSYEKL. The CDR3 is 15 residues long. CDR3 sequence reads: CASSQEAGTAYGYTF. DNA for the CDR3: TGCGCCAGCAGCCAAGAAGCCGGGACAGCCTATGGCTACACCTTC.

The genes are TRBV5-5 and TRBJ1-1; perhaps TRBD1 as D (6 bases). V shed 3 bases and J shed 6 bases, with 12 bases lying between them. Germline CDR1 is SGHKS and CDR2 is YYEKEE (reference sequence). This CDR3 contains 13 residues. CDR3 in amino acids: CASSSGGYAEAFF. In nucleotides, the CDR3 is TGTGCCAGCAGCTCGGGGGGCTACGCTGAAGCTTTCTTT.

The J gene is TRBJ2-3, the V gene TRBV2; the match to TRBD1 covers 7 bases. CDR3 length: 13 amino acids. V trimming: 7 bases; J trimming: 5 bases; junction bases outside the gene matches: 6. Germline CDR1 is SNHLY and CDR2 is FYNNEI. CDR3 loop: CASIGTARDTQYF. CDR3 DNA: TGTGCCAGCATTGGGACAGCAAGAGATACGCAGTATTTT.

This rearrangement joins TRBV29-1 to TRBJ2-3, with 7 bases matching TRBD2. The junction had 13 bases not matched to a gene; V was cut back by 4 bases and J by 6 bases. The CDR3 runs 15 residues. Germline V gene lookup returns CDR1 SQVTM and CDR2 ANQGSEA. This chain's CDR3 is CSVGWASGTPDTQYF. The CDR3 region has the DNA TGCAGCGTTGGCTGGGCTAGCGGAACTCCGGATACGCAGTATTTT.

The gene calls are TRBV6-6 and TRBJ1-1; D not certain. The CDR3 totals 16 residues. Germline V CDR1 and CDR2: MNHNY, SVGAGI (reference sequence). V lost 2 bases, J lost 11 bases, and 24 bases lay in between. This CDR3 is CASSYVGFRIYEEAFF. Written as DNA, the CDR3 is TGTGCCAGCAGTTACGTAGGGTTTCGCATCTATGAAGAGGCTTTCTTT.

For the CDR3, the DNA is TGCGCCAGCAGCTTGGGGGACAGGGGAGGCCAAGAGACCCAGTACTTC. This codes for CASSLGDRGGQETQYF. The chain carries TRBV5-1 and TRBJ2-5; 10 bases align to TRBD1. After removal of 0 bases from V and 1 base from J, the junction contained 3 bases not matched to a gene. From germline, CDR1 is SGHRS and CDR2 YFSETQ. The CDR3 sequence is 16 residues long.

This clone has a single count. CDR3 amino acids: CASSLESADTEAFF. The CDR3 nucleotides are TGCGCCAGCAGCTTGGAATCCGCAGACACTGAAGCTTTCTTT. V is TRBV5-1 and J is TRBJ1-1; no clear D gene. This CDR3 contains 14 residues. With 0 bases removed from V and 3 bases from J, the gap between germline ends came to 9 bases. Germline CDR1 and CDR2: SGHRS and YFSETQ.

The V and J genes are TRBV5-1 and TRBJ1-6; D is ambiguous. The V gene lost 0 bases and the J gene lost 7 bases, with 11 bases spanning the gap. The CDR3 contains 15 residues. The germline V gene has CDR1 SGHRS and CDR2 YFSETQ. DNA of the CDR3: TGCGCCAGCAGCTTGGGTTCTCTTGGCAATTCACCCCTCCACTTT. This encodes CASSLGSLGNSPLHF.

V usage is TRBV18 and J usage is TRBJ2-7, with 7 bases aligning to TRBD2. This CDR3 has 11 residues. Germline V gives CDR1 KGHSH, CDR2 LQKENI. With 10 bases clipped from V and 5 bases from J, the junction kept 5 bases outside the gene matches. The CDR3 DNA sequence: TGTGCCACCTCCGCGGGGGACGAGCAGTACTTC. Encoded protein: CATSAGDEQYF. Looking up the rest from reference TRBV18 and TRBJ2-7 gives the full variable domain: NAGVMQNPRHLVRRRGQEARLRCSPMKGHSHVYWYRQLPEEGLKFMVYLQKENIIDESGMPKERFSAEFPKEGPSILRIQQVVRGDSAAYFCATSAGDEQYFGPGTRLTVT.

Details on this clone: At one boundary the junction diverges from the germline segment, which might be a read error. V usage is TRBV6-5 and J usage is TRBJ1-5; D is perhaps TRBD1 (5 bases). Germline values: CDR1 MNHEY, CDR2 SVGAGI. The CDR3 is 14 residues long. The CDR3 bases are TGTGCCATCAGTCAGGGTAATAGCAATCAGCCCCAGCATTTT. It yields the protein CAISQGNSNQPQHF.

The J gene is TRBJ1-6, the V gene TRBV7-9; 7 bases are shared with TRBD1. The V and J ends lost 5 bases and 6 bases, in that order; junction bases with no gene match: 4. Germline V gives CDR1 SEHNR, CDR2 FQNEAQ (reference sequence). CDR3 length: 14 amino acids. The CDR3 reads CASSTGTANSPLHF. For the CDR3, the DNA is TGTGCCAGCAGCACCGGGACAGCTAATTCACCCCTCCACTTT.

The chain links TRBV5-1 to TRBJ1-6, with D unclear. V lost 7 bases, J lost 5 bases, and 13 bases lay in between. Per germline, CDR1 SGHRS and CDR2 YFSETQ. This CDR3 region has 14 residues. The CDR3 sequence is CASRELMDNSPLHF. The CDR3 bases are TGCGCCAGCCGCGAGCTAATGGATAATTCACCCCTCCACTTT.

The chain carries TRBV14 and TRBJ1-1; no reliable D call. Trimming cost V 2 bases and J 4 bases, with 14 bases left between them. Germline CDR1 and CDR2: SGHDN and FVKESK. CDR3 length: 15 residues. The CDR3 DNA reads as TGTGCCAGCAGCCAATTTAAAATTGGAGGCACTGAAGCTTTCTTT. It is translated as CASSQFKIGGTEAFF. Full variable domain (outside the CDR3, taken from reference TRBV14 and TRBJ1-1): EAGVTQFPSHSVIEKGQTVTLRCDPISGHDNLYWYRRVMGKEIKFLLHFVKESKQDESGMPNNRFLAERTGGTYSTLKVQPAELEDSGVYFCASSQFKIGGTEAFFGQGTRLTVV.

In the case of this clone: The same CDR3 arises from other DNA sequences in this sample as well. This sequence joins TRBV18 and TRBJ1-2; possibly TRBD1 for D (6 bases). V lost 3 bases, J lost 6 bases, and 11 bases lay in between. Germline-derived CDR1 and CDR2 are KGHSH and LQKENI. CDR3 length: 13 amino acids. The CDR3 here is CASSPGQGNGYTF. DNA for the CDR3: TGTGCCAGCTCACCGGGGCAGGGGAATGGCTACACCTTC.

The J gene is TRBJ2-5, the V gene TRBV11-1, with no clear D. The ends were cut back, 4 bases at V and 7 bases at J, with 7 bases in the middle. Germline CDR1 reads SGHAT; CDR2 reads FQDESV (reference sequence). The CDR3 is 11 residues long. CDR3 in amino acids: CASSSLGTQYF. The CDR3 DNA sequence: TGTGCCAGCAGCTCCCTAGGGACCCAGTACTTC.

The CDR3 nucleotides are TGCGCCAGCAGCATCAACTACGAGCAGTACTTC. Its translation: CASSINYEQYF. The rearrangement uses TRBV5-1 and TRBJ2-7; D unclear. Trimming cost V 4 bases and J 3 bases, with 5 bases left between them. The CDR3 has 11 amino acids. Germline CDR1 SGHRS, CDR2 YFSETQ.

The chain links TRBV5-5 to TRBJ2-5, with 7 nucleotides matching TRBD1. Germline CDR1 is SGHKS and CDR2 is YYEKEE (reference sequence). CDR3 size: 13 residues. The ends lost 3 bases at V and 5 bases at J; junction bases unmatched: 4. The CDR3 DNA sequence: TGTGCCAGCAGCTACAACAGGGGCGAGACCCAGTACTTC. This translates into CASSYNRGETQYF.

CDR3 sequence reads: CASSPAAGNEKLFF. DNA of the CDR3: TGTGCCAGCAGCCCAGCAGCGGGAAATGAAAAACTGTTTTTT. The chain couples TRBV9 to TRBJ1-4; D remains ambiguous. The V gene's germline CDR1 is SGDLS and CDR2 YYNGEE. There are 14 residues in the CDR3. V was pared by 4 bases and J by 5 bases, with 12 bases between.

This chain links TRBV30 with TRBJ2-5, with D tentatively TRBD2 (5 bases). Germline CDR1 and CDR2: GTSNPN and SVGIG (reference sequence). The CDR3 has 12 residues. Trimming pared 4 bases from V and 7 bases from J, leaving 13 bases between. The CDR3 bases are TGTGCCTGGACCAGAGAGGGTGGGACCCAGTACTTC. Residues: CAWTREGGTQYF.

The chain links TRBV10-1 to TRBJ2-3; 7 bases fit TRBD1. This CDR3 is 14 amino acids long. With V trimmed by 2 bases and J by 5 bases, 4 bases remained unmatched. Germline-derived CDR1 and CDR2 are WNHNN and SYGVQD (reference sequence). The CDR3 nucleotides are TGCGCCAGCAGTGAGAAGGGGGCAGGAGATACGCAGTATTTT. Amino acids: CASSEKGAGDTQYF.

V and J are TRBV7-3 and TRBJ1-1; no clear D gene. Deletions cut 5 bases from V and 4 bases from J, with 11 bases between. This CDR3 region has 13 residues. Germline CDR1 SGHTA, CDR2 FQGTGA. CDR3 sequence: CASSVTPVTEAFF. Here the CDR3 DNA reads TGTGCCAGCAGCGTGACGCCGGTCACTGAAGCTTTCTTT. Full variable domain (outside the CDR3, taken from reference TRBV7-3 and TRBJ1-1): GAGVSQTPSNKVTEKGKYVELRCDPISGHTALYWYRQSLGQGPEFLIYFQGTGAADDSGLPNDRFFAVRPEGSVSTLKIQRTERGDSAVYLCASSVTPVTEAFFGQGTRLTVV.

The gene calls are TRBV9 and TRBJ1-2; D possibly corresponds to TRBD1 (5 bases). The CDR3 covers 15 residues. The germline V gene encodes CDR1 SGDLS and CDR2 YYNGEE. V lost 0 bases, J lost 5 bases, and 14 bases lay in between. The CDR3 loop is CASSVALGQGYGYTF. The CDR3, as DNA: TGTGCCAGCAGCGTAGCTCTGGGGCAAGGGTATGGCTACACCTTC.

The rearrangement uses TRBV5-1 and TRBJ1-2, with 9 bases that match TRBD1. Germline V gene sequence: CDR1 SGHRS, CDR2 YFSETQ. V lost 5 bases and J lost 5; bases outside the gene matches: 7. CDR3 length equals 14 residues. CDR3 bases: TGCGCCAGCAGGCAGGACAGGGGACGTTATGGCTACACCTTC. It translates to CASRQDRGRYGYTF.